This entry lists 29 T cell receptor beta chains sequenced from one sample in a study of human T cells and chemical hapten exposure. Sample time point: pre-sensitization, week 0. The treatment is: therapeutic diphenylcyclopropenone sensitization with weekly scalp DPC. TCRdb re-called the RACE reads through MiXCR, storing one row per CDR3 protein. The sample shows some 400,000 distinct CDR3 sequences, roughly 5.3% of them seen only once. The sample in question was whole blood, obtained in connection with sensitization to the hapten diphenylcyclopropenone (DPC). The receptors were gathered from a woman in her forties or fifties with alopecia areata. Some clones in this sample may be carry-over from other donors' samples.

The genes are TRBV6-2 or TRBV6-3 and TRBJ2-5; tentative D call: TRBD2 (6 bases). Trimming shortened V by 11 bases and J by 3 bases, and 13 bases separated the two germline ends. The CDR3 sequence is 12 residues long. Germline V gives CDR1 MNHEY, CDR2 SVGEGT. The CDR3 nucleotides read TGTGCCTCCTCGGGACTCAAAGAGACCCAGTACTTC. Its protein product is CASSGLKETQYF.

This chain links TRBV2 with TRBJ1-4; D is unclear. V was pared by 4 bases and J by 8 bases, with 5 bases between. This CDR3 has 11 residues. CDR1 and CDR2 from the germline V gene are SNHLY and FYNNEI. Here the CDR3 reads CASSGREKLFF. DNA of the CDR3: TGTGCCAGCAGTGGCCGGGAAAAACTGTTTTTT.

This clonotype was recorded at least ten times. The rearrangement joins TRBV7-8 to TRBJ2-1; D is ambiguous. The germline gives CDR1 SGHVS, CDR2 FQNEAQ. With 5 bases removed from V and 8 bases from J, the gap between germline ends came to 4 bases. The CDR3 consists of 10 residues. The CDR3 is CASSPDEQFF. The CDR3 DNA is TGTGCCAGCAGCCCGGATGAGCAGTTCTTC.

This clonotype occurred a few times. CDR3 region: CASSPGQGVEDEQFF. The CDR3, as DNA: TGTGCCAGCAGCCCAGGACAGGGGGTTGAGGATGAGCAGTTCTTC. This chain links TRBV11-3 with TRBJ2-1, with 10 bases identical to TRBD1. Per the germline V gene, CDR1 is SGHNT and CDR2 is YENEEA. The CDR3 spans 15 residues. V was clipped by 5 bases and J by 8 bases; unmatched bases: 9.

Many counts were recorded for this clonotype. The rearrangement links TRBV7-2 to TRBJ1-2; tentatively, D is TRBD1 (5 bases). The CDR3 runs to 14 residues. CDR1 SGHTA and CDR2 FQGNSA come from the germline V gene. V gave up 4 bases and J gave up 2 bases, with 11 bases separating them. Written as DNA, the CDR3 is TGTGCCAGCAGCTGGGACCGAAGAAACTATGGCTACACCTTC. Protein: CASSWDRRNYGYTF.

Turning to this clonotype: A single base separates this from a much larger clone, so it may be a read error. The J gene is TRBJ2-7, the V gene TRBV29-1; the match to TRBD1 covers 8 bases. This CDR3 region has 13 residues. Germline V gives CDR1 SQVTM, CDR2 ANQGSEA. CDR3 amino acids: CSVDPGQGYDQYF. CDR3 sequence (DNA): TGCAGCGTTGACCCCGGACAGGGTTACGACCAGTACTTC.

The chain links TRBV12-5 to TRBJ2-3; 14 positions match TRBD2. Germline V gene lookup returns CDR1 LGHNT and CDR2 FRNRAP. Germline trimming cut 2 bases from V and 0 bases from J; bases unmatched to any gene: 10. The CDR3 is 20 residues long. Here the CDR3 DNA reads TGTGCTAGTGGTTTGCCGACGACTAGCGGGGGGGCAACTAGCACAGATACGCAGTATTTT. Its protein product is CASGLPTTSGGATSTDTQYF.

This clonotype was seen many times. The CDR3 DNA sequence: TGTGCCAGCAGCTTTCCAGGCACAGATACGCAGTATTTT. This translates into CASSFPGTDTQYF. V is TRBV5-5 and J is TRBJ2-3; D call uncertain. The CDR3 sequence is 13 residues long. V shed 2 bases and J shed 1 base, with 5 bases lying between them. Germline loops: CDR1 SGHKS, CDR2 YYEKEE (reference sequence).

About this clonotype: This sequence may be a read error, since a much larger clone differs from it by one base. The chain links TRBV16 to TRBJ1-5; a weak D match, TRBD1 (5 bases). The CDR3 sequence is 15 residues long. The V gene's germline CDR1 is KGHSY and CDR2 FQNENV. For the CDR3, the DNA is TGTGACAGCAGCGAAGCTAAAAAGGGGAATCAGCCCCAGCATTTT. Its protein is CDSSEAKKGNQPQHF.

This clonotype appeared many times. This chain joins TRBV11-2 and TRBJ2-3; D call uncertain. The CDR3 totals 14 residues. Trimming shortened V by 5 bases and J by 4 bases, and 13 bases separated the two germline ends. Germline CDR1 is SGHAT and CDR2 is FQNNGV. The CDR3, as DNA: TGTGCCAGCAGCGTCAAGCCGGCGTCAGATACGCAGTATTTT. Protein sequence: CASSVKPASDTQYF.

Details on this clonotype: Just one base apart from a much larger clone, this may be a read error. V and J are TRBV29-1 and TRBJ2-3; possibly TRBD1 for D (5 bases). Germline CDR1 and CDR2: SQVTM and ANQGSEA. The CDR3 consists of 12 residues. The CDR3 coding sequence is TGCAGCGTTGTGACAGCACCAGATAAGCAGTATTTT. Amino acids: CSVVTAPDKQYF.

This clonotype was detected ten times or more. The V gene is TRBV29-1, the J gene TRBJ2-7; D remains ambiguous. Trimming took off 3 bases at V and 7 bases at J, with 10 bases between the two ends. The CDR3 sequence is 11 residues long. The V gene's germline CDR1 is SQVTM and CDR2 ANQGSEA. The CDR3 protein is CSVDRDGEQYF. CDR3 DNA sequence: TGCAGCGTTGATCGAGACGGGGAGCAGTACTTC.

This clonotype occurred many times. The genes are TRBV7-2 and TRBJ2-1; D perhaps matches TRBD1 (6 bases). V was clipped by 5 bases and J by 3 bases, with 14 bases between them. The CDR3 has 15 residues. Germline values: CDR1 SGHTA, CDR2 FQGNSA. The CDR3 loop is CASSRGHTFYNEQFF. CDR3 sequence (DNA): TGTGCCAGCAGCCGGGGACATACCTTCTACAATGAGCAGTTCTTC.

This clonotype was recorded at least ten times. For the CDR3, the DNA is TGTGCCAGCAGCCTGGGGGACAACACAGATACGCAGTATTTT. Translated: CASSLGDNTDTQYF. V is TRBV5-6 and J is TRBJ2-3, with D maybe TRBD1 (6 bases). V dropped 4 bases and J dropped 2 bases, with 11 bases sitting between them. The CDR3 consists of 14 residues. Germline V lookup: CDR1 SGHDT, CDR2 YYEEEE.

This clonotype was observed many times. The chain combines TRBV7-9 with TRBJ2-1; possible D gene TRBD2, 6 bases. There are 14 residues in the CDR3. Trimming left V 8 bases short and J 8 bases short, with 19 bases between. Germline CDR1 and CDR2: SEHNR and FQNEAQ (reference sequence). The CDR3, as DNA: TGTGCCAGCTTTGAAGCGGGCTTTTTCGATGAGCAGTTCTTC. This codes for CASFEAGFFDEQFF.

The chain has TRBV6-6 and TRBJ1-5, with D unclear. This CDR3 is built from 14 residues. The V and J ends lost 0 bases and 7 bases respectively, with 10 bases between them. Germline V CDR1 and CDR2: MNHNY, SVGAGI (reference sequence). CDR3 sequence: CASSYSDGVQPQHF. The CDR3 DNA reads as TGTGCCAGCAGTTACTCGGACGGGGTCCAGCCCCAGCATTTT.

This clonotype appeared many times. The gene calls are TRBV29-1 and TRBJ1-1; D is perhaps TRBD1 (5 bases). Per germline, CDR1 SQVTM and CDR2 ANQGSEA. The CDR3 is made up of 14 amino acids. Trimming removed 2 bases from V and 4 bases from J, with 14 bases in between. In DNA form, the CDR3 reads TGCAGCGTTGAAACGGGGCAGGGAGGCACTGAAGCTTTCTTT. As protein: CSVETGQGGTEAFF.

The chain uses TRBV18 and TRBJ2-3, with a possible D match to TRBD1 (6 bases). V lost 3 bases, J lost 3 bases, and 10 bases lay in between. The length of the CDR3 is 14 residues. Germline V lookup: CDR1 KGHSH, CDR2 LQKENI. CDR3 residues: CASSPAGATDTQYF. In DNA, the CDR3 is TGTGCCAGCTCACCGGCAGGGGCGACAGATACGCAGTATTTT.

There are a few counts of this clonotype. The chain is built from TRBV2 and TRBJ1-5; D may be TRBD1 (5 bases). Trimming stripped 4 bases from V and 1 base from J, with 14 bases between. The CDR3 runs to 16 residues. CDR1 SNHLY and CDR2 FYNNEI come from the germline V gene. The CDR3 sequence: CASSGVGGKSNQPQHF. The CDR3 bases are TGTGCCAGCAGTGGGGTTGGGGGAAAGAGCAATCAGCCCCAGCATTTT.

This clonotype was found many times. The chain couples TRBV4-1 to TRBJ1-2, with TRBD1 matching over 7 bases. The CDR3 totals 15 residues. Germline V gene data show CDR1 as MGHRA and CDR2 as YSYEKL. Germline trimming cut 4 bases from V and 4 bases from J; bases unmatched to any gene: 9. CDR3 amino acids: CASSLQEGASYGYTF. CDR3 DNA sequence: TGCGCCAGCAGCCTACAAGAGGGGGCGAGCTATGGCTACACCTTC.

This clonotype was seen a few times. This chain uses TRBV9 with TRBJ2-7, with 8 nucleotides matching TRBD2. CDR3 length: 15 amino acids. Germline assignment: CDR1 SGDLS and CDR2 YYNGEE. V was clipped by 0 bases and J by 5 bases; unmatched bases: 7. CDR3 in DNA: TGTGCCAGCAGCGTAGATGCACTAGCGGCCCACGAGCAGTACTTC. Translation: CASSVDALAAHEQYF. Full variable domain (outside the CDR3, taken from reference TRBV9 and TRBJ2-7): DSGVTQTPKHLITATGQRVTLRCSPRSGDLSVYWYQQSLDQGLQFLIQYYNGEERAKGNILERFSAQQFPDLHSELNLSSLELGDSALYFCASSVDALAAHEQYFGPGTRLTVT.

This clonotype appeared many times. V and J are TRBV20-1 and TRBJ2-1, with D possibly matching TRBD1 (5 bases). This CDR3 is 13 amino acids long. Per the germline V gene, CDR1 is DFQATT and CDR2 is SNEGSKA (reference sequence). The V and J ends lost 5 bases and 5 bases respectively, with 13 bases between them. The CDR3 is CSALKGLNNEQFF. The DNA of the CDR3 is TGCAGTGCTCTAAAGGGGCTAAACAATGAGCAGTTCTTC.

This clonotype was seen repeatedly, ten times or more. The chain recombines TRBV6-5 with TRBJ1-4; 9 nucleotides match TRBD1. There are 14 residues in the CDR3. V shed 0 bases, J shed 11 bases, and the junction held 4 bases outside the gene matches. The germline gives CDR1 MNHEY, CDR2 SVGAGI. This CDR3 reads CASSYSQGAAKLFF. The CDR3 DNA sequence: TGTGCCAGCAGTTACTCACAGGGGGCTGCGAAACTGTTTTTT.

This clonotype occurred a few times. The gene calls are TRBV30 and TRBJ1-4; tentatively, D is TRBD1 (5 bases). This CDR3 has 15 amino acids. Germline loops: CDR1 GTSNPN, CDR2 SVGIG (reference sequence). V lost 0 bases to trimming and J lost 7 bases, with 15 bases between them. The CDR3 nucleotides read TGTGCCTGGAGTGTAAAGAGGGGTTCGGGTGAAAAACTGTTTTTT. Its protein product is CAWSVKRGSGEKLFF.

The CDR3 DNA reads as TGTGCCAGCAGCTTCCTGGACAGCACCACAGATACGCAGTATTTT. Amino acids: CASSFLDSTTDTQYF. This sequence joins TRBV7-6 and TRBJ2-3; perhaps TRBD1 as D (6 bases). The V and J ends lost 3 bases and 2 bases respectively, with 12 bases between them. The length of the CDR3 is 15 residues. Germline V gene sequence: CDR1 SGHVS, CDR2 FNYEAQ.

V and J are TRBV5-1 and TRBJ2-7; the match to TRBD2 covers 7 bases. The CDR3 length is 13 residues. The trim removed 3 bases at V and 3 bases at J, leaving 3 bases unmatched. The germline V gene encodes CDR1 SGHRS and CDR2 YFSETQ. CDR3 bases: TGCGCCAGCAGCTCTGGCGGGGGCTACGAGCAGTACTTC. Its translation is CASSSGGGYEQYF.

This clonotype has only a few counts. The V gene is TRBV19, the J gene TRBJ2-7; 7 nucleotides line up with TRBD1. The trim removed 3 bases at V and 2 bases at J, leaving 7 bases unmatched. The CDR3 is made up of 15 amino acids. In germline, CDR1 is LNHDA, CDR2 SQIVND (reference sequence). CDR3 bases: TGTGCCAGTAGTATTTCCGAGGGGGCCCCCTACGAGCAGTACTTC. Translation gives CASSISEGAPYEQYF.

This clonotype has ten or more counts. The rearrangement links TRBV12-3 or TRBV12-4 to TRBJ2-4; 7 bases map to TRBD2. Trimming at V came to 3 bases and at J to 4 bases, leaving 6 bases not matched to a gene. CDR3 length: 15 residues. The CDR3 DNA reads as TGTGCCAGCAGTTTTGCGGGAGCGGGGAAAAACATTCAGTACTTC. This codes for CASSFAGAGKNIQYF.

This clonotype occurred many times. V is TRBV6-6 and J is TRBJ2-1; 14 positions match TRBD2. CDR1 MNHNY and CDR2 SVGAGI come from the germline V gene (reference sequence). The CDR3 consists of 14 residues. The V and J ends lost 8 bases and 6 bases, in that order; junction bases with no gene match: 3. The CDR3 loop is CASETSGRANEQFF. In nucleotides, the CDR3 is TGTGCCAGCGAGACTAGCGGGAGGGCCAATGAGCAGTTCTTC.